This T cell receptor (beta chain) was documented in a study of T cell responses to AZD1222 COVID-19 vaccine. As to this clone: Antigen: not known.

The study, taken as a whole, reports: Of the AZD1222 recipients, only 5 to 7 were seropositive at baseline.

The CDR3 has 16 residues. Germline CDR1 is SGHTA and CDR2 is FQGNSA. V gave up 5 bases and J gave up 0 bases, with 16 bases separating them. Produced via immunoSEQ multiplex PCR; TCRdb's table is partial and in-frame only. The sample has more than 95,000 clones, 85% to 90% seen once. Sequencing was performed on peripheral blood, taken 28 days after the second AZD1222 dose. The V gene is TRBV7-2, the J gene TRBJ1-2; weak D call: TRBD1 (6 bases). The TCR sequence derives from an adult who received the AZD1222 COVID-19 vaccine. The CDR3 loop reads CASSPSGGRPNYGYTF. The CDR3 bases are TGTGCCAGCAGCCCCTCCGGGGGCCGACCTAACTATGGCTACACCTTC.